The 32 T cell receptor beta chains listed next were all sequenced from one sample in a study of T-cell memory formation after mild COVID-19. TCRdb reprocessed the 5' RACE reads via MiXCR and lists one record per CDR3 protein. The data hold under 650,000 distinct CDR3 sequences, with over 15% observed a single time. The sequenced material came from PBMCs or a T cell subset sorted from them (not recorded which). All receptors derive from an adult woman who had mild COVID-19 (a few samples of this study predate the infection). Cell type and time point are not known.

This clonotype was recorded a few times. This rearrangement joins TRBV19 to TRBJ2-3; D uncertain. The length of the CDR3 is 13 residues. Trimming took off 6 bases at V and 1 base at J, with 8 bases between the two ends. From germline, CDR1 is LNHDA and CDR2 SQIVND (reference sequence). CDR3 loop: CASSPSRTDTQYF. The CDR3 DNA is TGTGCCAGTAGCCCCTCCCGCACAGATACGCAGTATTTT.

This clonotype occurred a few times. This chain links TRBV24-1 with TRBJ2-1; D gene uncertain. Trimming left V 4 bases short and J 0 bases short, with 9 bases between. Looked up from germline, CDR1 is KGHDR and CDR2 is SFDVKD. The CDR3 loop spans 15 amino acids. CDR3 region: CATSEHLSSYNEQFF. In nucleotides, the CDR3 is TGTGCCACCAGTGAACACCTGAGCTCCTACAATGAGCAGTTCTTC.

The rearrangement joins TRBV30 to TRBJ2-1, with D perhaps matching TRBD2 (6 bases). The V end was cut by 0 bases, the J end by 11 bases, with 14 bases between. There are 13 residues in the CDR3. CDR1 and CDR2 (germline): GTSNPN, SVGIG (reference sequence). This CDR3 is CAWSVRRDAKQFF. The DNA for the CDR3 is TGTGCCTGGAGTGTTCGGCGGGACGCTAAGCAGTTCTTC.

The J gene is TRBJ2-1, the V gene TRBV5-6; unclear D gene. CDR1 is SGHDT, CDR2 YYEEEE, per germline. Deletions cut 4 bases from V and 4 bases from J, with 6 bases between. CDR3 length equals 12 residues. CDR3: CASSPRYNEQFF. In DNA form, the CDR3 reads TGTGCCAGCAGCCCCAGGTACAATGAGCAGTTCTTC. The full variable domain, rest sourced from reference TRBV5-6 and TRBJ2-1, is DAGVTQSPTHLIKTRGQQVTLRCSPKSGHDTVSWYQQALGQGPQFIFQYYEEEERQRGNFPDRFSGHQFPNYSSELNVNALLLGDSALYLCASSPRYNEQFFGPGTRLTVL.

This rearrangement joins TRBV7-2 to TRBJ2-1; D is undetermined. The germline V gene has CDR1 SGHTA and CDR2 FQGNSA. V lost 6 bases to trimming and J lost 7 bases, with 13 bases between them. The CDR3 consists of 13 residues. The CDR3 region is CASRFQRQNEQFF. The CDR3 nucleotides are TGTGCCAGCAGATTTCAAAGGCAAAATGAGCAGTTCTTC.

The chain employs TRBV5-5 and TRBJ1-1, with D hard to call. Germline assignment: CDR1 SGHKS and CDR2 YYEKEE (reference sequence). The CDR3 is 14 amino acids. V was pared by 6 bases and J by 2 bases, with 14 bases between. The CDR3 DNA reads TGTGCCAGCACCACCTCCTGGGAAAACACTGAAGCTTTCTTT. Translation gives CASTTSWENTEAFF.

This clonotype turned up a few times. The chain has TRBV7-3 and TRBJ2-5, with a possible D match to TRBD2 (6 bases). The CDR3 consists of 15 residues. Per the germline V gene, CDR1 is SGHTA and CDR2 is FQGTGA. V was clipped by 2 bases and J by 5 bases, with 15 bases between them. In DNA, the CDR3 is TGTGCCAGCAGCTTAGCTTCAGCCCGGGGGGAGACCCAGTACTTC. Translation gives CASSLASARGETQYF.

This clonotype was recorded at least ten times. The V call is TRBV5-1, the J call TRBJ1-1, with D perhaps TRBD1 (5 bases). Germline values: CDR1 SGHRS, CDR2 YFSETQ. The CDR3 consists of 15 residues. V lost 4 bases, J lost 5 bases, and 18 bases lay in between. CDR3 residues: CASSGTQRVYTEAFF. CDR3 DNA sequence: TGCGCCAGCAGCGGGACCCAGCGTGTATATACTGAAGCTTTCTTT.

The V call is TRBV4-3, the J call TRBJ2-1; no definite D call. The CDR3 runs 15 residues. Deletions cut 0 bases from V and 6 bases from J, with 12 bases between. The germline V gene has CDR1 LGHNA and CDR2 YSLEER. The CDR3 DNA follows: TGCGCCAGCAGCCAAGACCAGCTCCTTACCAATGAGCAGTTCTTC. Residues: CASSQDQLLTNEQFF.

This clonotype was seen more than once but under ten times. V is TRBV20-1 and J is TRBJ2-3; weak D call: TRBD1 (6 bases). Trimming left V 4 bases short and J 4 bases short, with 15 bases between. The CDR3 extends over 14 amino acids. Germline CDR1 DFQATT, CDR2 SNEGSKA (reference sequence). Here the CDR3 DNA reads TGCAGTGCTACCCGGACAGCCTGGGCAGATACGCAGTATTTT. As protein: CSATRTAWADTQYF.

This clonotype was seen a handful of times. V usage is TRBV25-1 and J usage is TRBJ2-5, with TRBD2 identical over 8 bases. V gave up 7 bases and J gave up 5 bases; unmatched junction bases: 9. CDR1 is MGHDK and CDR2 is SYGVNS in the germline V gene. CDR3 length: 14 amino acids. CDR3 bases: TGTGCCAGCAATCCGGGAGGGCCGGGGGAGACCCAGTACTTC. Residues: CASNPGGPGETQYF. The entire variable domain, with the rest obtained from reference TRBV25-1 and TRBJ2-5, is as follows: EADIYQTPRYLVIGTGKKITLECSQTMGHDKMYWYQQDPGMELHLIHYSYGVNSTEKGDLSSESTVSRIRTEHFPLTLESARPSHTSQYLCASNPGGPGETQYFGPGTRLLVL.

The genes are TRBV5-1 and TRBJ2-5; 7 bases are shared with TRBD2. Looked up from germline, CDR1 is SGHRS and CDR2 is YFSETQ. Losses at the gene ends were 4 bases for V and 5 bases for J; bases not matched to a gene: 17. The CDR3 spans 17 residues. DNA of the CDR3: TGCGCCAGCAGCAGCGGGACTATACTATCGTTTACGGAGACCCAGTACTTC. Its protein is CASSSGTILSFTETQYF.

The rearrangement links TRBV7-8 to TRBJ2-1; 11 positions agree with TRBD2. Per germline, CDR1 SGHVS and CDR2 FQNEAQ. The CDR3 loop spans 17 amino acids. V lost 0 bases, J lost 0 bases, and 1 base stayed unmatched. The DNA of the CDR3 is TGTGCCAGCAGCTTAGCTACTAGCGGGAGCTCCTACAATGAGCAGTTCTTC. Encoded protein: CASSLATSGSSYNEQFF.

The CDR3 loop reads CASSTGTGGFGTQYF. The CDR3 nucleotides are TGTGCCAGCAGTACTGGGACAGGGGGCTTCGGGACCCAGTACTTC. J is TRBJ2-5 and V is TRBV6-5; the match to TRBD1 covers 12 bases. CDR3 length equals 15 residues. V lost 5 bases, J lost 7 bases, and 8 bases stayed unmatched. The germline V gene has CDR1 MNHEY and CDR2 SVGAGI.

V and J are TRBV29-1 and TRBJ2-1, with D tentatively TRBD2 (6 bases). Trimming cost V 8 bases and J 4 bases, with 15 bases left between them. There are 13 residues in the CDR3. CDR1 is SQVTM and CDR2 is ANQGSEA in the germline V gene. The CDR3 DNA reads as TGCAGCTCTATTGGCGGGATGTACAATGAGCAGTTCTTC. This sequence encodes CSSIGGMYNEQFF.

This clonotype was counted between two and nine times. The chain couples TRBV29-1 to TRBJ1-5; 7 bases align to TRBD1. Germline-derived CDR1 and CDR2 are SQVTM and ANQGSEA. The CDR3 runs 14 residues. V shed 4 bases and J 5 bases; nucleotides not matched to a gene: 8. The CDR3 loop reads CSVATGDRDQPQHF. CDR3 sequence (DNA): TGCAGCGTTGCCACAGGGGATCGAGATCAGCCCCAGCATTTT.

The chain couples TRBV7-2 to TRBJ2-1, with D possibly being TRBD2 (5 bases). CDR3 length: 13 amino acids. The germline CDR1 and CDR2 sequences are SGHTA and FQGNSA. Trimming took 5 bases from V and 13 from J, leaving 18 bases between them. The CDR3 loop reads CASSPDWERTQFF. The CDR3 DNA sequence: TGTGCCAGCAGCCCCGACTGGGAAAGGACTCAGTTCTTC.

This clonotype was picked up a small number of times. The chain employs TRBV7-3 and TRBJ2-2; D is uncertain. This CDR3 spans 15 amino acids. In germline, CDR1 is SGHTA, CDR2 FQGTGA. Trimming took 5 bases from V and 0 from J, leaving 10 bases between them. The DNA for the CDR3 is TGTGCCAGCAGCCCCTCGACCCCGAACACCGGGGAGCTGTTTTTT. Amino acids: CASSPSTPNTGELFF. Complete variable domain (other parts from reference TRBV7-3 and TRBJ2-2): GAGVSQTPSNKVTEKGKYVELRCDPISGHTALYWYRQSLGQGPEFLIYFQGTGAADDSGLPNDRFFAVRPEGSVSTLKIQRTERGDSAVYLCASSPSTPNTGELFFGEGSRLTVL.

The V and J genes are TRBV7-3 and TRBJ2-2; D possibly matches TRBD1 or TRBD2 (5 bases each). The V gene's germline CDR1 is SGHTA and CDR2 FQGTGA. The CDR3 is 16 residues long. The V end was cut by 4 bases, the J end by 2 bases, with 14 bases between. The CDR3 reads CASSSTPGPNTGELFF. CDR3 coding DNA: TGTGCCAGCAGCTCTACTCCGGGACCAAACACCGGGGAGCTGTTTTTT.

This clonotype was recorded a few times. The CDR3 DNA reads as TGCGCCAGCAGCTTGGTCGGGGGTATCTCTGAAGCTTTCTTT. This sequence encodes CASSLVGGISEAFF. This chain links TRBV5-1 with TRBJ1-1; a possible D gene is TRBD1 (5 bases). With 0 bases removed from V and 6 bases from J, the gap between germline ends came to 12 bases. CDR1 is SGHRS, CDR2 YFSETQ, per germline. The CDR3 runs 14 residues.

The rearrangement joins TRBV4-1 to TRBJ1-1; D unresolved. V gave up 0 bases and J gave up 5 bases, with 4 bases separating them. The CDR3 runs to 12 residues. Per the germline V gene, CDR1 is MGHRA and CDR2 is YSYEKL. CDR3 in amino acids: CASSQDFTEAFF. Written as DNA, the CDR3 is TGCGCCAGCAGCCAAGATTTTACTGAAGCTTTCTTT.

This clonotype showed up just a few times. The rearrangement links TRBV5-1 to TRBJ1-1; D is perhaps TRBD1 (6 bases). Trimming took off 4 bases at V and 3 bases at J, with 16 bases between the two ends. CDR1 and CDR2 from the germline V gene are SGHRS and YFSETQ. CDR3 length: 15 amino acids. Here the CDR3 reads CASSGGGGGDTEAFF. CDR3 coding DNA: TGCGCCAGCAGCGGAGGTGGGGGCGGTGACACTGAAGCTTTCTTT. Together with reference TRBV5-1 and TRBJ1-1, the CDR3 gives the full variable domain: KAGVTQTPRYLIKTRGQQVTLSCSPISGHRSVSWYQQTPGQGLQFLFEYFSETQRNKGNFPGRFSGRQFSNSRSEMNVSTLELGDSALYLCASSGGGGGDTEAFFGQGTRLTVV.

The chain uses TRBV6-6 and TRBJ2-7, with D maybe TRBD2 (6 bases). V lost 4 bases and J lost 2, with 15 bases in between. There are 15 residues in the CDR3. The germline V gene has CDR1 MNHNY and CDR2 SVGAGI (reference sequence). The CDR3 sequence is CASSWEDTGAYEQYF. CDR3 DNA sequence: TGTGCCAGCAGTTGGGAGGATACCGGGGCCTACGAGCAGTACTTC.

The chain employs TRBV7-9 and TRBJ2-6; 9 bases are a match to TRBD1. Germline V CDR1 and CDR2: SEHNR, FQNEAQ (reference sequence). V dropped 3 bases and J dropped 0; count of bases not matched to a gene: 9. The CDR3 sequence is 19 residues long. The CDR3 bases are TGTGCCAGCAGCTTCCGGGACAGGGCTGCCCTCTCTGGGGCCAACGTCCTGACTTTC. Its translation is CASSFRDRAALSGANVLTF.

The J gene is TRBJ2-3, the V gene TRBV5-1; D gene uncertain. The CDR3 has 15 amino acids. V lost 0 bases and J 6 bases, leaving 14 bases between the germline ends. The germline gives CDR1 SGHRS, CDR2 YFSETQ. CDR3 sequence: CASSLADLDADTQYF. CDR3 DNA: TGCGCCAGCAGCTTGGCGGACCTAGATGCGGATACGCAGTATTTT.

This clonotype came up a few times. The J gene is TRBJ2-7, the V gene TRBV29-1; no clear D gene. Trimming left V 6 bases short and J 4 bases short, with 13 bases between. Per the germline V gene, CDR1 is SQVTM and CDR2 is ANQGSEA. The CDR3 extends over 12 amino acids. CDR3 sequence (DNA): TGCAGCGTGGGTCGCCTGGGGTACGAGCAGTACTTC. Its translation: CSVGRLGYEQYF.

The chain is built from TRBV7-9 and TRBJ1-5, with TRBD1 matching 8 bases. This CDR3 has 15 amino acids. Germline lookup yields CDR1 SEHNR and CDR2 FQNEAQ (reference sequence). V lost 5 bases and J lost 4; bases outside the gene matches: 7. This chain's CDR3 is CASSTSGQVNQPQHF. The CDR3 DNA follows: TGTGCCAGCAGCACCTCGGGACAGGTTAATCAGCCCCAGCATTTT.

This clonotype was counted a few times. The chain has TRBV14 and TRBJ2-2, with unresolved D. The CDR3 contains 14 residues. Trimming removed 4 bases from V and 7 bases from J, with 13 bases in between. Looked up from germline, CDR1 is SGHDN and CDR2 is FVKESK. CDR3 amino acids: CASSPSQRGGELFF. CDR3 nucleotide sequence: TGTGCCAGCAGCCCTTCGCAGAGAGGCGGGGAGCTGTTTTTT.

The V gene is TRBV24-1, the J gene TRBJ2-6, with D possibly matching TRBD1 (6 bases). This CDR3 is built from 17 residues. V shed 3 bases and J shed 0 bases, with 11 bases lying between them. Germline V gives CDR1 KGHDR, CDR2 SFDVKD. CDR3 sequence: CATSDEQGFSGANVLTF. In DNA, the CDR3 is TGTGCCACCAGTGATGAACAGGGTTTCTCTGGGGCCAACGTCCTGACTTTC.

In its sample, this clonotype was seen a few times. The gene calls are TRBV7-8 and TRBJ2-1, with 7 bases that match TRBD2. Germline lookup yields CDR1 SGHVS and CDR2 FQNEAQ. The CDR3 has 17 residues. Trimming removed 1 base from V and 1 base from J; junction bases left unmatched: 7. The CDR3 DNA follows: TGTGCCAGCAGCTTAGAGGGCGGGAGATATTCCTACAATGAGCAGTTCTTC. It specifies CASSLEGGRYSYNEQFF.

The CDR3, as DNA: TGTGCCAGCAGTTACATGGGAGGGAGCACAGATACGCAGTATTTT. Translation gives CASSYMGGSTDTQYF. The rearrangement uses TRBV6-2 or TRBV6-3 and TRBJ2-3, with 7 bases identical to TRBD2. CDR3 length equals 15 residues. Germline V gene data show CDR1 as MNHEY and CDR2 as SVGEGT. Trimming at V came to 2 bases and at J to 0 bases, leaving 2 bases not matched to a gene.

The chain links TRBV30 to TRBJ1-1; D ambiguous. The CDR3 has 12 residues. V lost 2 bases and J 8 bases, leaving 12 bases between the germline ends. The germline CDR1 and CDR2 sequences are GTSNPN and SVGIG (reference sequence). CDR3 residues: CAWSQAGREAFF. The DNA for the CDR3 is TGTGCCTGGAGTCAAGCGGGGAGAGAAGCTTTCTTT.